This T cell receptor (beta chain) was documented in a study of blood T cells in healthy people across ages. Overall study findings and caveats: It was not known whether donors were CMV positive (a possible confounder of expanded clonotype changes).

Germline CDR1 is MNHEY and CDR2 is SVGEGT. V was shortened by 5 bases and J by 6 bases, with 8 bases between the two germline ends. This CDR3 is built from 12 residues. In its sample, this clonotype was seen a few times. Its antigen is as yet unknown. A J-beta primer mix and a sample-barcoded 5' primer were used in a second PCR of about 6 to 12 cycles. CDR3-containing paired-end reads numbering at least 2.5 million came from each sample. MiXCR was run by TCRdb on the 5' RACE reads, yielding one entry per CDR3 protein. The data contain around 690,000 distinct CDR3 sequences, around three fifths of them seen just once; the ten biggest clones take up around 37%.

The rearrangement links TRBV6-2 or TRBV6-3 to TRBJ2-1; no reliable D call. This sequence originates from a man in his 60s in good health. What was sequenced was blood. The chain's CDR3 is CASSGPFNEQFF. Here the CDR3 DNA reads TGTGCCAGCAGTGGCCCGTTCAATGAGCAGTTCTTC.